Following are 30 T cell receptor beta chains from one sample sequenced in a study of cytomegalovirus exposure and HLA in healthy donors. PCR was performed using 60 Vbeta and 13 Jbeta primers. Assay: immunoSEQ multiplex PCR; the TCRdb copy retains only in-frame clones and omits some. The table has around 150,000 clones, over 75% seen once. The source material was PBMCs. The receptors stem from a woman aged 40 to 50 in good health and CMV-seronegative.

The chain joins TRBV28 to TRBJ2-4; no reliable D call. The CDR3 spans 15 residues. Germline CDR1 and CDR2: MDHEN and SYDVKM. V dropped 3 bases and J dropped 2 bases, with 11 bases sitting between them. CDR3 nucleotide sequence: TGTGCCAGCAGTTTTACCGGGTTTCCCAAAAACATTCAGTACTTC. Amino acid sequence: CASSFTGFPKNIQYF.

The gene calls are TRBV11-2 and TRBJ2-3, with D maybe TRBD2 (6 bases). The length of the CDR3 is 15 residues. Germline V gives CDR1 SGHAT, CDR2 FQNNGV. Trimming took 5 bases from V and 5 from J, leaving 17 bases between them. CDR3 bases: TGTGCCAGCAGCCGACTGTGGGGAGGACAAGATACGCAGTATTTT. It codes for CASSRLWGGQDTQYF.

V usage is TRBV6-5 and J usage is TRBJ2-1, with D tentatively TRBD2 (6 bases). V lost 2 bases and J 6 bases, leaving 17 bases between the germline ends. CDR3 length equals 16 residues. The germline V gene encodes CDR1 MNHEY and CDR2 SVGAGI. In DNA form, the CDR3 reads TGTGCCAGCAGTTACGGTGGGGGACTGGGGTCCAATGAGCAGTTCTTC. Its translation is CASSYGGGLGSNEQFF.

V and J are TRBV4-1 and TRBJ1-1; D is unclear. The CDR3 is 16 residues long. Trimming cost V 1 base and J 1 base, with 13 bases left between them. Germline CDR1 is MGHRA and CDR2 is YSYEKL. CDR3 amino acids: CASSQVVTYSNTEAFF. DNA of the CDR3: TGCGCCAGCAGCCAAGTGGTAACTTATTCGAACACTGAAGCTTTCTTT.

Only one count was recorded for this clone. The rearrangement uses TRBV13 and TRBJ2-7; TRBD2 agrees at 9 bases. V lost 5 bases to trimming and J lost 2 bases; unmatched junction nucleotides: 4. Germline CDR1 is PRHDT and CDR2 is FYEKMQ (reference sequence). The CDR3 loop spans 14 amino acids. The CDR3 loop reads CASSEREATYEQYF. The CDR3 DNA is TGTGCCAGCAGCGAGCGGGAGGCTACCTACGAGCAGTACTTC.

The J gene is TRBJ2-3, the V gene TRBV5-6; 10 positions match TRBD1. The V gene end was trimmed by 0 bases and the J gene end by 6 bases; junction bases not matched to a gene: 13. The germline V gene encodes CDR1 SGHDT and CDR2 YYEEEE. This CDR3 contains 18 residues. The CDR3 DNA sequence: TGTGCCAGCAGCTTGGACATTATAAGACAGGGGGCCCCGGATACGCAGTATTTT. Residues: CASSLDIIRQGAPDTQYF.

This clone was counted between two and nine times. The chain combines TRBV4-2 with TRBJ1-5; tentative D call: TRBD1 (6 bases). The germline gives CDR1 LGHNA, CDR2 YNFKEQ. This CDR3 has 12 residues. V was pared by 8 bases and J by 6 bases, with 11 bases between. This chain's CDR3 is CASGTGTQPQHF. Here the CDR3 DNA reads TGTGCCAGCGGAACAGGGACTCAGCCCCAGCATTTT.

Here the CDR3 DNA reads TGTGCCAGCAGCCCGACTAGCGGCAACTACGAGCAGTACTTC. It translates to CASSPTSGNYEQYF. The V call is TRBV7-9, the J call TRBJ2-7; 9 nucleotides align to TRBD2. The V gene's germline CDR1 is SEHNR and CDR2 FQNEAQ (reference sequence). The CDR3 consists of 14 residues. The junction had 5 bases not matched to a gene; V was cut back by 5 bases and J by 3 bases.

This chain links TRBV7-3 with TRBJ2-2; 9 bases map to TRBD2. This CDR3 is built from 17 residues. V shed 5 bases, J shed 4 bases, and the junction held 11 bases outside the gene matches. CDR1 and CDR2 (germline): SGHTA, FQGTGA. This chain's CDR3 is CASSAALAGIGTGELFF. The CDR3, as DNA: TGTGCCAGCAGCGCGGCCCTAGCGGGGATAGGCACCGGGGAGCTGTTTTTT.

The genes are TRBV7-2 and TRBJ2-1; 15 nucleotides agree with TRBD2. Germline V gene sequence: CDR1 SGHTA, CDR2 FQGNSA. The CDR3 extends over 16 amino acids. The V segment lost 5 bases and the J segment 8 bases; nucleotides outside the gene matches: 7. CDR3 amino acids: CASSAGLAGGPDEQFF. The CDR3 DNA is TGTGCCAGCAGCGCCGGACTAGCGGGAGGGCCGGATGAGCAGTTCTTC.

V gene TRBV6-1 combines with J gene TRBJ2-7; 11 bases agree with TRBD2. The CDR3 length is 15 residues. CDR1 is MNHNS and CDR2 is SASEGT in the germline V gene. V shed 6 bases and J 7 bases; nucleotides not matched to a gene: 11. CDR3 sequence (DNA): TGTGCCAGCAGGGCCACTAGCGGGAGAATATGGGAGCAGTACTTC. Protein product: CASRATSGRIWEQYF.

This chain connects TRBV6-1 to TRBJ1-1; no definite D call. Trimming removed 4 bases from V and 4 bases from J, with 10 bases in between. The CDR3 loop spans 13 amino acids. Per germline, CDR1 MNHNS and CDR2 SASEGT. CDR3 coding DNA: TGTGCCAGCAGTGGGGTAGAGGGCACTGAAGCTTTCTTT. As protein: CASSGVEGTEAFF.

J is TRBJ2-1 and V is TRBV6-5; D unresolved. Trimming pared 4 bases from V and 0 bases from J, leaving 10 bases between. Germline V gives CDR1 MNHEY, CDR2 SVGAGI. There are 15 residues in the CDR3. The DNA for the CDR3 is TGTGCCAGCAGTTCCAGACTCAGCTCCTACAATGAGCAGTTCTTC. This codes for CASSSRLSSYNEQFF.

This clone was detected only once. The chain is built from TRBV5-4 and TRBJ2-2, with 12 bases lining up with TRBD1. J was trimmed by 4 bases and V by 4 bases; bases with no gene match: 5. The germline CDR1 and CDR2 sequences are SGHNT and YYREEE (reference sequence). This CDR3 is 16 amino acids long. CDR3 bases: TGTGCCAGCAGCCCGGGACAGGGGGCTGTCACCGGGGAGCTGTTTTTT. This sequence encodes CASSPGQGAVTGELFF.

The genes are TRBV6-1 and TRBJ1-1; maybe TRBD1 (5 bases). V lost 5 bases and J 4 bases, leaving 11 bases between the germline ends. The CDR3 runs to 13 residues. The V gene's germline CDR1 is MNHNS and CDR2 SASEGT. In DNA, the CDR3 is TGTGCCAGCAGTTTTGGCAGGGCCACTGAAGCTTTCTTT. Protein: CASSFGRATEAFF.

The chain combines TRBV27 with TRBJ2-5, with a possible D match to TRBD1 (6 bases). The better agreement between TRBJ2-7 and the DNA end casts doubt on the J call. This CDR3 has 18 amino acids. Germline assignment: CDR1 MNHEY and CDR2 SMNVEV (reference sequence). This CDR3 reads CASSSYQWDIMKAYEQYF. CDR3 DNA sequence: TGTGCCAGCAGTTCCTACCAATGGGACATTATGAAGGCCTACGAGCAGTACTTC.

The chain joins TRBV28 to TRBJ2-7; weak D call: TRBD2 (7 bases). Germline V gene lookup returns CDR1 MDHEN and CDR2 SYDVKM. Trimming stripped 2 bases from V and 4 bases from J, with 15 bases between. This CDR3 has 15 amino acids. CDR3 DNA: TGTGCCAGCAGTTTACGGGGGGCAGGCGATTACGAGCAGTACTTC. This gives the protein CASSLRGAGDYEQYF. Based on the CDR3 plus reference TRBV28 and TRBJ2-7, the full variable domain is DVKVTQSSRYLVKRTGEKVFLECVQDMDHENMFWYRQDPGLGLRLIYFSYDVKMKEKGDIPEGYSVSREKKERFSLILESASTNQTSMYLCASSLRGAGDYEQYFGPGTRLTVT.

CDR3 residues: CALTEPNTEAFF. The CDR3 DNA follows: TGTGCCCTGACAGAGCCGAACACTGAAGCTTTCTTT. V and J are TRBV30 and TRBJ1-1; D perhaps matches TRBD1 (5 bases). V was cut by 8 bases and J by 1 base, with 11 bases left in between. The CDR3 is 12 residues long. The germline V gene encodes CDR1 GTSNPN and CDR2 SVGIG (reference sequence).

The J gene is TRBJ2-1, the V gene TRBV5-5; D is perhaps TRBD1 (6 bases). Germline V gives CDR1 SGHKS, CDR2 YYEKEE (reference sequence). CDR3 length: 14 amino acids. Trimming stripped 4 bases from V and 7 bases from J, with 15 bases between. In DNA, the CDR3 is TGTGCCAGCAGCCCCTGGTCAGGGGTTAATGAGCAGTTCTTC. Protein sequence: CASSPWSGVNEQFF.

The J gene is TRBJ2-1, the V gene TRBV19; no firm D call. The CDR3 runs to 14 residues. CDR1 and CDR2 from the germline V gene are LNHDA and SQIVND (reference sequence). With 3 bases removed from V and 0 bases from J, the gap between germline ends came to 6 bases. As DNA, the CDR3 is TGTGCCAGTAGTATCAGAGGCTCCTACAATGAGCAGTTCTTC. Encoded protein: CASSIRGSYNEQFF. Full variable domain (missing parts from reference TRBV19 and TRBJ2-1): DGGITQSPKYLFRKEGQNVTLSCEQNLNHDAMYWYRQDPGQGLRLIYYSQIVNDFQKGDIAEGYSVSREKKESFPLTVTSAQKNPTAFYLCASSIRGSYNEQFFGPGTRLTVL.

This sequence joins TRBV2 and TRBJ2-7, with 9 bases matching TRBD1. CDR1 and CDR2 from the germline V gene are SNHLY and FYNNEI. The ends lost 6 bases at V and 3 bases at J; junction bases unmatched: 6. This CDR3 contains 14 residues. As DNA, the CDR3 is TGTGCCAGCAGCGCCGGACAGGGGCTCTACGAGCAGTACTTC. This gives the protein CASSAGQGLYEQYF.

The chain links TRBV27 to TRBJ2-2; unclear D gene. Per the germline V gene, CDR1 is MNHEY and CDR2 is SMNVEV (reference sequence). Trimming took off 4 bases at V and 2 bases at J, with 2 bases between the two ends. The CDR3 extends over 12 amino acids. CDR3 sequence reads: CASSSNTGELFF. The CDR3 DNA reads as TGTGCCAGCAGTTCAAACACCGGGGAGCTGTTTTTT.

The chain couples TRBV6-1 to TRBJ2-1; perhaps TRBD2 as D (5 bases). Trimming removed 0 bases from V and 6 bases from J, with 24 bases in between. CDR1 is MNHNS and CDR2 is SASEGT in the germline V gene. The CDR3 extends over 19 amino acids. The DNA of the CDR3 is TGTGCCAGCAGTGAAGCGTCCGAAGGGCTGGTCGGGGTGATCAATGAGCAGTTCTTC. Encoded protein: CASSEASEGLVGVINEQFF.

In nucleotides, the CDR3 is TGTGCCAGCAGATCGTCAGGGAAGGGGGCAGATACGCAGTATTTT. This translates into CASRSSGKGADTQYF. The chain couples TRBV28 to TRBJ2-3; a possible D gene is TRBD1 (6 bases). Trimming left V 6 bases short and J 4 bases short, with 17 bases between. This CDR3 comprises 15 residues. Germline V gives CDR1 MDHEN, CDR2 SYDVKM.

The gene calls are TRBV5-8 and TRBJ2-1, with 11 bases that match TRBD1. This CDR3 has 20 residues. J gave up 2 bases and V 0 bases, and 13 bases lay outside the gene matches. The germline CDR1 and CDR2 sequences are SGHTS and YDEGEE. CDR3 bases: TGTGCCAGCAGCTTGGGGGGACAGGGGGTCGGGTTAAGCCCCTACAATGAGCAGTTCTTC. It yields the protein CASSLGGQGVGLSPYNEQFF.

This clone has a single count. This sequence joins TRBV5-1 and TRBJ1-1; 7 bases align to TRBD1. The V and J ends lost 3 bases and 8 bases, in that order; junction bases with no gene match: 4. CDR1 and CDR2 from the germline V gene are SGHRS and YFSETQ. The CDR3 loop spans 12 amino acids. The CDR3 bases are TGCGCCAGCAGCTGGTCACAGGGGGAAGCTTTCTTT. It yields the protein CASSWSQGEAFF.

This chain connects TRBV28 to TRBJ1-3; 8 bases match TRBD1. Unmatched junction bases numbered 4, after V lost 5 bases and J lost 4 bases. This CDR3 region has 14 residues. Per germline, CDR1 MDHEN and CDR2 SYDVKM. CDR3 bases: TGTGCCAGCAGTCCGGGACAGGTCGGAAACACCATATATTTT. It yields the protein CASSPGQVGNTIYF.

The V gene is TRBV6-5, the J gene TRBJ2-1; D is uncertain. CDR1 is MNHEY and CDR2 is SVGAGI in the germline V gene. This CDR3 is built from 13 residues. Trimming pared 2 bases from V and 4 bases from J, leaving 6 bases between. Written as DNA, the CDR3 is TGTGCCAGCAGTTACGACTCTTACAATGAGCAGTTCTTC. It codes for CASSYDSYNEQFF.

The chain uses TRBV7-2 and TRBJ2-7, with a weak D call TRBD2 (6 bases). CDR1 SGHTA and CDR2 FQGNSA come from the germline V gene. V was shortened by 4 bases and J by 7 bases, with 32 bases between the two germline ends. The CDR3 has 19 residues. CDR3 region: CASSSRPDLWGLPSKEQYF. The CDR3 nucleotides read TGTGCCAGCAGCTCGAGGCCGGACCTGTGGGGACTTCCTAGTAAGGAGCAGTACTTC.

This clone was observed a single time. The rearrangement uses TRBV7-6 and TRBJ2-5, with 7 bases fitting TRBD2. The J call may not be correct, given that the DNA end is closer to TRBJ2-7. The CDR3 is 15 amino acids. From germline, CDR1 is SGHVS and CDR2 FNYEAQ. CDR3 nucleotide sequence: TGTGCCAGCAGTTTGGGAGGGGAGGCCTCCTACGAGCAGTACTTC. The encoded protein is CASSLGGEASYEQYF.